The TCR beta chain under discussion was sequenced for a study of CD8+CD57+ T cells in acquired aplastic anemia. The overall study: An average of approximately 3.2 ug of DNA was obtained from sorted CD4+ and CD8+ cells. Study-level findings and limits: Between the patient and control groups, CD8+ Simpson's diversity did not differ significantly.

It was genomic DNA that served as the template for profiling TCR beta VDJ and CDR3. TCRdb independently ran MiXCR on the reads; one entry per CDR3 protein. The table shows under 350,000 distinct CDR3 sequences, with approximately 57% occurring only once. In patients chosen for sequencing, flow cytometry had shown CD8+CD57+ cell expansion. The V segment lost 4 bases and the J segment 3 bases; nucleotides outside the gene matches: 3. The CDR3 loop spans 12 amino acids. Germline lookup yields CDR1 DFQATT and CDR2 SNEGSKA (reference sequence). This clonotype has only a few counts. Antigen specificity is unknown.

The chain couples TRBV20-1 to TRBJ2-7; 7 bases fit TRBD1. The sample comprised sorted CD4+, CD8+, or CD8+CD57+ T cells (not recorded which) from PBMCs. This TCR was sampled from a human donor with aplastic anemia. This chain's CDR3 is CSAIRQGYEQYF. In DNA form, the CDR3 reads TGCAGTGCTATCCGACAGGGCTACGAGCAGTACTTC.